The next 28 T cell receptor beta chains were all read from a single sample in a study of OX40 agonist ivuxolimab in advanced cancers. This table comes from immunoSEQ multiplex PCR, and its TCRdb copy is limited to in-frame clones, with some not included. The data hold tens of thousands of clones, with approximately 85% observed a single time. Sample: CD4+ or CD8+ T cells sorted from blood, taken in a trial of the OX40 agonist ivuxolimab. The receptor set was obtained from an adult with an advanced solid tumor such as melanoma, head and neck, liver or kidney cancer.

The chain links TRBV2 to TRBJ2-3; tentatively, D is TRBD2 (6 bases). The CDR3 is 14 residues long. V was clipped by 5 bases and J by 4 bases, with 13 bases between them. CDR1 and CDR2 (germline): SNHLY, FYNNEI. The CDR3 DNA reads as TGTGCCAGCAGTCGGGAGAAGGTTGCAGATACGCAGTATTTT. Its translation: CASSREKVADTQYF.

This clone was observed a handful of times. The rearrangement links TRBV29-1 to TRBJ2-1; the match to TRBD1 covers 7 bases. V gave up 5 bases and J gave up 7 bases; unmatched junction bases: 11. Germline lookup yields CDR1 SQVTM and CDR2 ANQGSEA. This CDR3 has 14 amino acids. CDR3 DNA: TGCAGCGTTAGAATGTCAGGGGGTTGGAATGAGCAGTTCTTC. It yields the protein CSVRMSGGWNEQFF.

The chain links TRBV28 to TRBJ2-6, with D tentatively TRBD1 (5 bases). The CDR3 is made up of 16 amino acids. Germline-derived CDR1 and CDR2 are MDHEN and SYDVKM. V lost 10 bases, J lost 0 bases, and 16 bases lay in between. CDR3 region: CATIREIISGANVLTF. The CDR3 DNA reads as TGTGCCACCATCAGGGAAATCATCTCTGGGGCCAACGTCCTGACTTTC.

The V call is TRBV4-2, the J call TRBJ2-6; D unclear. The CDR3 contains 18 residues. The germline CDR1 and CDR2 sequences are LGHNA and YNFKEQ. Deletions cut 2 bases from V and 5 bases from J, with 19 bases between. The CDR3 bases are TGTGCCAGCAGCCAAACATACAAGTTACAAAGTCGGGCCAACGTCCTGACTTTC. It is translated as CASSQTYKLQSRANVLTF.

The J gene is TRBJ2-2, the V gene TRBV27; D is possibly TRBD1 (6 bases). Germline values: CDR1 MNHEY, CDR2 SMNVEV (reference sequence). With 7 bases removed from V and 6 bases from J, the gap between germline ends came to 27 bases. The CDR3 length is 18 residues. The CDR3 sequence: CASKEPGLGGTKAGELFF. Here the CDR3 DNA reads TGTGCCAGCAAAGAACCCGGGCTGGGTGGGACAAAGGCCGGGGAGCTGTTTTTT.

For the CDR3, the DNA is TGTGCCACCAGCAGAGAACAGTCGAACACTGAAGCTTTCTTT. It encodes CATSREQSNTEAFF. This chain joins TRBV15 and TRBJ1-1, with unresolved D. The V end lost 0 bases, the J end lost 1 base, and 6 bases lay between the germline ends. Germline V lookup: CDR1 LNHNV, CDR2 YYDKDF (reference sequence). The CDR3 is 14 amino acids.

The V gene is TRBV19, the J gene TRBJ2-6; tentatively, D is TRBD1 or TRBD2 (6 bases each). Trimming pared 7 bases from V and 2 bases from J, leaving 15 bases between. The CDR3 spans 16 residues. Germline V lookup: CDR1 LNHDA, CDR2 SQIVND (reference sequence). The CDR3 DNA reads as TGTGCCAGTACGCAGGGGACTCCCCCTGGGGCCAACGTCCTGACTTTC. Protein product: CASTQGTPPGANVLTF.

The rearrangement uses TRBV2 and TRBJ2-7; unclear D gene. CDR1 is SNHLY and CDR2 is FYNNEI in the germline V gene. CDR3 size: 14 residues. V lost 6 bases and J 3 bases, leaving 15 bases between the germline ends. The CDR3 is CASRKPLAVYEQYF. The CDR3 DNA reads TGTGCCAGCAGGAAACCGTTGGCGGTCTACGAGCAGTACTTC.

The CDR3 nucleotides are TGTGCCAGCAGTGAGGGGGGGGGCTACGAGCAGTACTTC. This codes for CASSEGGGYEQYF. The rearrangement joins TRBV25-1 to TRBJ2-7, with TRBD2 matching 7 bases. V was clipped by 3 bases and J by 3 bases; unmatched bases: 2. The CDR3 is 13 residues long. CDR1 MGHDK and CDR2 SYGVNS come from the germline V gene.

The CDR3 nucleotides read TGTGCCAGCAGTGATCAGAGCACGAACACCGGGGAGCTGTTTTTT. Residues: CASSDQSTNTGELFF. The V gene is TRBV28, the J gene TRBJ2-2; no firm D call. CDR1 and CDR2 from the germline V gene are MDHEN and SYDVKM. Trimming cost V 5 bases and J 0 bases, with 10 bases left between them. This CDR3 region has 15 residues.

The chain carries TRBV5-4 and TRBJ2-7; 7 nucleotides align to TRBD1. In germline, CDR1 is SGHNT, CDR2 YYREEE (reference sequence). This CDR3 region has 16 residues. Trimming removed 0 bases from V and 2 bases from J; junction bases left unmatched: 8. DNA for the CDR3: TGTGCCAGCAGCTTGGGAGGTCCGGGACAGACCTACGAGCAGTACTTC. It codes for CASSLGGPGQTYEQYF.

The rearrangement links TRBV6-6 to TRBJ1-5; the D is unclear. The V end lost 11 bases, the J end lost 10 bases, and 18 bases lay between the germline ends. The length of the CDR3 is 12 residues. Germline-derived CDR1 and CDR2 are MNHNY and SVGAGI (reference sequence). CDR3 DNA sequence: TGTGCCGCCGAGGACGGCGTCTATCCCCAGCATTTT. It is translated as CAAEDGVYPQHF.

This clone was detected only a few times. The same CDR3 also results from other DNA sequences found in this sample. The chain recombines TRBV5-4 with TRBJ2-1; possible D gene TRBD2, 6 bases. The germline V and J ends were trimmed by 0 bases and 7 bases, with 23 bases remaining between them. CDR1 is SGHNT and CDR2 is YYREEE in the germline V gene (reference sequence). The CDR3 spans 18 residues. The CDR3 loop reads CASSLGQMGLGSFNEQFF. CDR3 in DNA: TGTGCCAGCAGCTTGGGTCAAATGGGACTGGGATCCTTTAATGAGCAGTTCTTC.

This clone was recorded once. The V call is TRBV7-9, the J call TRBJ1-1, with D unresolved. The CDR3 totals 14 residues. V dropped 0 bases and J dropped 5 bases, with 10 bases sitting between them. Looked up from germline, CDR1 is SEHNR and CDR2 is FQNEAQ (reference sequence). The CDR3 sequence: CASSLAGRGTEAFF. As DNA, the CDR3 is TGTGCCAGCAGCTTAGCCGGGCGGGGAACTGAAGCTTTCTTT.

The chain employs TRBV19 and TRBJ2-1; TRBD1 is a possible D gene (6 bases). The CDR3 runs to 15 residues. V lost 4 bases and J lost 9, with 19 bases in between. Germline lookup yields CDR1 LNHDA and CDR2 SQIVND (reference sequence). The CDR3 sequence is CASSRAQGHVGEQFF. CDR3 nucleotide sequence: TGTGCCAGTAGTAGGGCCCAGGGGCATGTTGGTGAGCAGTTCTTC.

This chain joins TRBV7-2 and TRBJ1-2, with D possibly matching TRBD1 (5 bases). The CDR3 contains 15 residues. V dropped 5 bases and J dropped 8 bases, with 21 bases sitting between them. CDR1 is SGHTA and CDR2 is FQGNSA in the germline V gene. The CDR3 loop is CASSRGTRLIGGYTF. CDR3 DNA: TGTGCCAGCAGCCGGGGCACAAGACTGATCGGAGGCTACACCTTC.

This chain connects TRBV6-5 to TRBJ1-1; the D gene is possibly TRBD1 (5 bases). The CDR3 totals 13 residues. CDR1 is MNHEY and CDR2 is SVGAGI in the germline V gene. V was clipped by 6 bases and J by 0 bases, with 8 bases between them. The DNA of the CDR3 is TGTGCCAGCAGGAGGGGTGTGAACACTGAAGCTTTCTTT. This encodes CASRRGVNTEAFF.

The chain has TRBV18 and TRBJ2-1; D is perhaps TRBD2 (6 bases). Trimming took 10 bases from V and 5 from J, leaving 15 bases between them. In germline, CDR1 is KGHSH, CDR2 LQKENI. This CDR3 is 13 amino acids long. CDR3 coding DNA: TGTGCCACTAGCGAGAACCTGAACAATGAGCAGTTCTTC. Translation: CATSENLNNEQFF.

The chain joins TRBV15 to TRBJ2-5; TRBD2 agrees at 11 bases. This CDR3 has 17 amino acids. Germline CDR1 reads LNHNV; CDR2 reads YYDKDF (reference sequence). The J segment lost 1 base and the V segment lost 1 base, leaving 5 bases of the junction unmatched. The CDR3 sequence is CATSRVAGGWFQETQYF. Written as DNA, the CDR3 is TGTGCCACCAGCAGAGTAGCGGGAGGGTGGTTCCAAGAGACCCAGTACTTC.

The V gene is TRBV20-1, the J gene TRBJ1-1; D not resolved. This CDR3 comprises 11 residues. Per germline, CDR1 DFQATT and CDR2 SNEGSKA (reference sequence). The V and J ends lost 3 bases and 5 bases respectively, with 7 bases between them. The chain's CDR3 is CSASKGTEAFF. In DNA, the CDR3 is TGCAGTGCTAGTAAGGGAACTGAAGCTTTCTTT.

This chain connects TRBV30 to TRBJ2-7, with 7 bases identical to TRBD1. V was clipped by 3 bases and J by 2 bases; unmatched bases: 4. The CDR3 length is 13 residues. The germline gives CDR1 GTSNPN, CDR2 SVGIG (reference sequence). The DNA for the CDR3 is TGTGCCTGGAGACGGGACAGACCCTACGAGCAGTACTTC. Amino acids: CAWRRDRPYEQYF.

The CDR3 DNA follows: TGTGCCAGCAGTAGGCTAGCGGGACTAAATGAGCAGTTCTTC. Its protein product is CASSRLAGLNEQFF. The chain uses TRBV6-4 and TRBJ2-1; TRBD2 agrees at 9 bases. Losses at the gene ends were 5 bases for V and 7 bases for J; bases not matched to a gene: 6. This CDR3 contains 14 residues. CDR1 MRHNA and CDR2 SNTAGT come from the germline V gene.

This clone was observed a single time. The CDR3 nucleotides are TGTGCCAGCAGTTGGCTTTCAGGACTTTCTAACTATGGCTACACCTTC. It specifies CASSWLSGLSNYGYTF. The rearrangement uses TRBV6-5 and TRBJ1-2; D is uncertain. There are 16 residues in the CDR3. Trimming cost V 4 bases and J 0 bases, with 15 bases left between them. From germline, CDR1 is MNHEY and CDR2 SVGAGI.

This clone has only one observation. The chain is built from TRBV11-2 and TRBJ2-2; D might be TRBD1 (5 bases). The CDR3 has 16 residues. The germline CDR1 and CDR2 sequences are SGHAT and FQNNGV. With 0 bases removed from V and 0 bases from J, the gap between germline ends came to 8 bases. The CDR3 here is CASSLETGANTGELFF. CDR3 coding DNA: TGTGCCAGCAGCTTAGAAACAGGAGCGAACACCGGGGAGCTGTTTTTT.

The chain is built from TRBV4-1 and TRBJ1-1; no reliable D call. CDR1 and CDR2 (germline): MGHRA, YSYEKL. This CDR3 has 14 amino acids. The germline V and J ends were trimmed by 4 bases and 1 base, with 10 bases remaining between them. Here the CDR3 DNA reads TGCGCCAGCAGCCCGATGACACCGAACACTGAAGCTTTCTTT. This translates into CASSPMTPNTEAFF.

The chain recombines TRBV30 with TRBJ1-3; D possibly corresponds to TRBD1 (5 bases). The CDR3 extends over 12 amino acids. V shed 4 bases and J shed 9 bases, with 13 bases lying between them. Germline V gene data show CDR1 as GTSNPN and CDR2 as SVGIG (reference sequence). CDR3 nucleotide sequence: TGTGCCTGGACCCCAGTCGGGGGCACCATATATTTT. This codes for CAWTPVGGTIYF.

The chain carries TRBV27 and TRBJ2-7; possibly TRBD2 for D (7 bases). Per the germline V gene, CDR1 is MNHEY and CDR2 is SMNVEV (reference sequence). V was pared by 5 bases and J by 2 bases, with 19 bases between. This CDR3 comprises 16 residues. The CDR3 sequence is CASSARAGAVAYEQYF. DNA of the CDR3: TGTGCCAGCAGTGCCCGGGCGGGGGCAGTCGCCTACGAGCAGTACTTC.

The rearrangement joins TRBV20-1 to TRBJ2-3; D is uncertain. There are 11 residues in the CDR3. The germline V gene encodes CDR1 DFQATT and CDR2 SNEGSKA (reference sequence). V was cut by 2 bases and J by 4 bases, with 4 bases left in between. DNA for the CDR3: TGCAGTGCTAGATCTCCAGATACGCAGTATTTT. Translating gives CSARSPDTQYF.